The 11 T cell receptor beta chains below were found in one sample sequenced in a study of T cell responses to AZD1222 COVID-19 vaccine. Sequenced by immunoSEQ multiplex PCR; TCRdb stores in-frame clones only, minus some. Seen here are more than 250,000 clones, 93% observed once, and the top ten hold less than 0.6%. The source material was peripheral blood, sampled on day 0 of AZD1222 vaccination. Every receptor here comes from an adult in good health.

This rearrangement joins TRBV28 to TRBJ1-5; weak D call: TRBD1 (5 bases). CDR3 length: 16 amino acids. V was shortened by 7 bases and J by 0 bases, with 16 bases between the two germline ends. CDR1 and CDR2 from the germline V gene are MDHEN and SYDVKM. This CDR3 reads CASTSPTEYSNQPQHF. DNA of the CDR3: TGTGCCAGCACCTCGCCGACAGAATATAGCAATCAGCCCCAGCATTTT.

This clone has just one count. The chain carries TRBV2 and TRBJ2-4, with D hard to call. Germline-derived CDR1 and CDR2 are SNHLY and FYNNEI. The V end lost 7 bases, the J end lost 0 bases, and 7 bases lay between the germline ends. This CDR3 region has 13 residues. Written as DNA, the CDR3 is TGTGCCAGCACCCAACTAGCCAAAAACATTCAGTACTTC. It specifies CASTQLAKNIQYF. Complete variable domain (other parts from reference TRBV2 and TRBJ2-4): EPEVTQTPSHQVTQMGQEVILRCVPISNHLYFYWYRQILGQKVEFLVSFYNNEISEKSEIFDDQFSVERPDGSNFTLKIRSTKLEDSAMYFCASTQLAKNIQYFGAGTRLSVL.

The chain combines TRBV18 with TRBJ1-4; 10 nucleotides match TRBD1. Germline trimming cut 6 bases from V and 8 bases from J; bases unmatched to any gene: 9. The CDR3 covers 15 residues. The germline CDR1 and CDR2 sequences are KGHSH and LQKENI. CDR3 coding DNA: TGTGCCAGCTCGGCTCCGGGACAGGGGTCAGAAAAACTGTTTTTT. It encodes CASSAPGQGSEKLFF.

V gene TRBV4-1 combines with J gene TRBJ2-7; D gene ambiguous. Germline V lookup: CDR1 MGHRA, CDR2 YSYEKL. With 1 base removed from V and 4 bases from J, the gap between germline ends came to 11 bases. This CDR3 contains 14 residues. The CDR3 sequence is CASSQAPHEYEQYF. The CDR3 DNA sequence: TGCGCCAGCAGCCAAGCTCCACACGAGTACGAGCAGTACTTC.

The chain couples TRBV5-1 to TRBJ2-7, with TRBD2 matching 8 bases. The V gene's germline CDR1 is SGHRS and CDR2 YFSETQ. The V and J ends lost 6 bases and 4 bases, in that order; junction bases with no gene match: 9. The CDR3 is made up of 14 amino acids. CDR3 DNA sequence: TGCGCCAGCACCGCGTTAGCGGGGCCTTACGAGCAGTACTTC. This gives the protein CASTALAGPYEQYF.

In DNA, the CDR3 is TGTGCCAGCAGCTTGGGACAGGGGTGGAACACTGAAGCTTTCTTT. Translated: CASSLGQGWNTEAFF. The chain links TRBV5-4 to TRBJ1-1, with 8 bases aligning to TRBD1. CDR3 length: 15 residues. V shed 0 bases, J shed 1 base, and the junction held 2 bases outside the gene matches. Germline CDR1 SGHNT, CDR2 YYREEE (reference sequence).

This clone came up once. The rearrangement uses TRBV5-4 and TRBJ1-5, with a weak D call TRBD1 (6 bases). In germline, CDR1 is SGHNT, CDR2 YYREEE (reference sequence). CDR3 length equals 14 residues. V was trimmed by 1 base and J by 3 bases, leaving 8 bases between them. CDR3 sequence (DNA): TGTGCCAGCAGCTTGAGGGGGAACAATCAGCCCCAGCATTTT. This sequence encodes CASSLRGNNQPQHF.

The chain employs TRBV28 and TRBJ2-3, with TRBD2 matching over 7 bases. The germline V gene has CDR1 MDHEN and CDR2 SYDVKM. This CDR3 contains 12 residues. V dropped 3 bases and J dropped 14; count of bases not matched to a gene: 8. The CDR3 nucleotides read TGTGCCAGCAGTTTGGAGACTAGCCCGGGGTATTTT. It encodes CASSLETSPGYF.

In nucleotides, the CDR3 is TGTGCCAGCACCGACCCAGGACAAGAGACCCAGTACTTC. Protein: CASTDPGQETQYF. V and J are TRBV25-1 and TRBJ2-5; D is undetermined. The CDR3 contains 13 residues. Germline V gene data show CDR1 as MGHDK and CDR2 as SYGVNS. V was pared by 7 bases and J by 2 bases, with 11 bases between.

This sequence joins TRBV19 and TRBJ1-5; D not resolved. Trimming stripped 7 bases from V and 3 bases from J, with 19 bases between. The germline V gene has CDR1 LNHDA and CDR2 SQIVND (reference sequence). The CDR3 extends over 16 amino acids. CDR3 amino acids: CASTPKARSSNQPQHF. Here the CDR3 DNA reads TGTGCCAGTACCCCCAAAGCCAGGAGCTCCAATCAGCCCCAGCATTTT.

The V gene is TRBV7-2, the J gene TRBJ2-3; D is unclear. Germline V lookup: CDR1 SGHTA, CDR2 FQGNSA. V was shortened by 3 bases and J by 2 bases, with 6 bases between the two germline ends. The CDR3 has 13 residues. The DNA of the CDR3 is TGTGCCAGCAGCTTCCCCCCCACAGATACGCAGTATTTT. Translating gives CASSFPPTDTQYF.